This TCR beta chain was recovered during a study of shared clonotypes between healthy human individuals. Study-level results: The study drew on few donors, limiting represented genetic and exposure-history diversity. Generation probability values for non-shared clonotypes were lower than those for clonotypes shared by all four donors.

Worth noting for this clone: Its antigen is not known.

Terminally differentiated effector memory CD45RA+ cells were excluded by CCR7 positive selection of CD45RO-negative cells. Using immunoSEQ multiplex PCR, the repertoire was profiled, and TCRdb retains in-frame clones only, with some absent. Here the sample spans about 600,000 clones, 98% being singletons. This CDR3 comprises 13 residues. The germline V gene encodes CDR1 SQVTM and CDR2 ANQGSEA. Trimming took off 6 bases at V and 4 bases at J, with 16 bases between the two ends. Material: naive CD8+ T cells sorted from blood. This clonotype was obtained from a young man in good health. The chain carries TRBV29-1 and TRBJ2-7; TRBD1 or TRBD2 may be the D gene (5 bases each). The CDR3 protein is CSVRDVGDYEQYF. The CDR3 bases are TGCAGCGTCCGGGACGTGGGGGATTACGAGCAGTACTTC.